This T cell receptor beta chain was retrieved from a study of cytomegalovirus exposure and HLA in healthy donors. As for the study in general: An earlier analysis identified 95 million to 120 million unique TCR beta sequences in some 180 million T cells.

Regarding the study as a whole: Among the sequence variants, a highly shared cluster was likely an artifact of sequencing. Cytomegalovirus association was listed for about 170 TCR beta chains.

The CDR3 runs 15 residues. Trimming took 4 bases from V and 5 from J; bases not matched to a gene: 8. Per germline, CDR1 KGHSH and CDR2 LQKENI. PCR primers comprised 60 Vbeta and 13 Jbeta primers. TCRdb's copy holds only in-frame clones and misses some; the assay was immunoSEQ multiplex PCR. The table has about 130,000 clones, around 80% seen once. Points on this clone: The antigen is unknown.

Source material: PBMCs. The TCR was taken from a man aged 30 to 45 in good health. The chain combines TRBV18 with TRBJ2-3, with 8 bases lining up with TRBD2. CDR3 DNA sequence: TGTGCCAGCTCACAAGGGGTAGCGGGAAGAGATACGCAGTATTTT. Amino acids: CASSQGVAGRDTQYF.